Here is one T cell receptor (beta chain) with its context. No antigen is known for it. The data were obtained in a study of shared clonotypes between healthy human individuals. Points from the study as a whole: Between a few donors, naive CD4 clonotypes were shared at a level of about 5%.

The CDR3 spans 15 residues. The V gene's germline CDR1 is ENHRY and CDR2 SYGVKD. The V and J ends lost 8 bases and 1 base, in that order; junction bases with no gene match: 8. Several immunoSEQ plates received, in even portions, the genomic DNA of each subset. Replicate PCRs for sorted subsets used roughly 200 ng DNA; this equaled 25,000 to 30,000 T cell genomes. The protocol was immunoSEQ multiplex PCR, while the TCRdb copy is restricted to in-frame clones and leaves out a portion. In the table there are about 530,000 clones, 96% of which are singletons. Naive CD45RA+ and memory CD45RA-negative subsets were split from CD4+ cells.

This chain joins TRBV10-3 and TRBJ2-3, with 8 bases fitting TRBD1. The sequencing sample was made of naive CD4+ T cells sorted from blood. The subset denotes: CD45RA+ positively selected. This receptor was identified in a woman aged 25 to 39 in good health. The CDR3 DNA follows: TGTGCCATCGCCCCCGGACAGGGTGGCACAGATACGCAGTATTTT. Translation gives CAIAPGQGGTDTQYF.